This T cell receptor beta chain was found in a study of blood T cell repertoires in COVID-19. The CDR3 runs to 17 residues. The germline CDR1 and CDR2 sequences are MDHEN and SYDVKM. After removal of 3 bases from V and 4 bases from J, the junction contained 9 bases not matched to a gene. The repertoire was sequenced with immunoSEQ multiplex PCR; TCRdb's copy has only in-frame clones and lacks some. The repertoire holds about 150,000 clones, with about 80% as singletons. This sequence was found in a woman in her sixties or seventies with acute or convalescent COVID-19. The sequenced sample was peripheral blood. The chain couples TRBV28 to TRBJ2-1; 10 positions agree with TRBD2. CDR3 amino acids: CASSLSPSGGLYNEQFF. The CDR3 DNA is TGTGCCAGCAGTTTGTCCCCTAGCGGGGGCCTTTACAATGAGCAGTTCTTC. The entire variable domain, with the rest obtained from reference TRBV28 and TRBJ2-1, is as follows: DVKVTQSSRYLVKRTGEKVFLECVQDMDHENMFWYRQDPGLGLRLIYFSYDVKMKEKGDIPEGYSVSREKKERFSLILESASTNQTSMYLCASSLSPSGGLYNEQFFGPGTRLTVL.